This T cell receptor (beta chain) was sequenced during a study of shared T cell receptors in the human thymus. Trimming left V 5 bases short and J 3 bases short, with 18 bases between. The CDR3 sequence is 16 residues long. CDR1 SEHNR and CDR2 FQNEAQ come from the germline V gene (reference sequence). Sequenced by immunoSEQ multiplex PCR; TCRdb stores in-frame clones only, minus some. The top ten hold 0.0095% to 0.013% of the sample, which has about 610,000 clones, approximately 90% seen once. Separately, the same data were catalogued under a study of human thymus T cells.

V is TRBV7-9 and J is TRBJ2-3; D is perhaps TRBD2 (6 bases). This clonotype originated in a boy in the first two years of life with a congenital heart defect. The material sequenced was thymocytes. In DNA form, the CDR3 reads TGTGCCAGCAGCCCTCTCGGGGGTTCTTCGACAGATACGCAGTATTTT. Its protein is CASSPLGGSSTDTQYF.